What follows is one TCR beta chain and its context. The antigen is unknown. Clones were read by immunoSEQ multiplex PCR, and TCRdb kept only the in-frame ones, dropping some. The sample records some 170,000 clones, about 83% being singletons. Germline CDR1 reads GTSNPN; CDR2 reads SVGIG (reference sequence). V was cut by 8 bases and J by 8 bases, with 15 bases left in between. The CDR3 contains 11 residues. These data originate in a study of cytomegalovirus exposure and HLA in healthy donors. Notes on the study in general: The authors enumerated around 150 TCR beta chains as linked to cytomegalovirus. The tendency of first-cohort TCR clusters to co-occur in the 120 validation repertoires was identified by a subsequent analysis.

This sequence joins TRBV30 and TRBJ1-2, with a tentative D call TRBD1 (6 bases). Sequences were obtained from PBMCs. This TCR came from a woman in her 30s in good health and CMV-seronegative. CDR3 sequence (DNA): TGTGCCGGAGAGGGGGTCGTGGGCTACACCTTC. This gives the protein CAGEGVVGYTF.